This TCR beta chain was retrieved from a study of human T cells and chemical hapten exposure. Study-level information: Small discrepancies in pooled library volume mainly accounted for the varying TCR yields per sample.

The library attached unique molecular identifiers to individual cDNA molecules. TCRdb ran MiXCR on the RACE reads and lists one entry per CDR3 protein. This table has tens of thousands of distinct CDR3 sequences, approximately 8.2% appearing once. Germline V lookup: CDR1 SGHVS, CDR2 FNYEAQ. There are 15 residues in the CDR3. Between the trimmed V and J ends, which lost 4 bases and 4 bases, there was a span of 13 bases. The time point denotes: healthy volunteer bleed at 2 weeks. Unseparated into fractions, whole blood served as the source from which total RNA was extracted. V is TRBV7-6 and J is TRBJ2-2, with D tentatively TRBD1 or TRBD2 (5 bases each). This sequence was found in a female donor in good health. Some clones in this sample may be carry-over from other donors' samples. Sequencing used whole blood. CDR3 loop: CASSSSGTLTGELFF. The DNA for the CDR3 is TGTGCCAGCAGCTCTTCCGGGACGCTCACCGGGGAGCTGTTTTTT.